A single T cell receptor beta chain is shown here with its context. As yet, its antigen is unknown. The CDR3 has 16 residues. Trimming at V came to 5 bases and at J to 3 bases, leaving 11 bases not matched to a gene. From germline, CDR1 is SEHNR and CDR2 FQNEAQ (reference sequence). The sample originates from a study of T cell responses to AZD1222 COVID-19 vaccine. Study summary: Second-dose intervals of approximately 4 or approximately 12 weeks were pooled. Findings of the study overall: White British donors predominated, females outnumbered males, and clonal diversity was possibly underestimated.

Measured with immunoSEQ multiplex PCR; TCRdb has only the in-frame clones, and not every one. This table holds about 120,000 clones, roughly 90% found once. The sequence was collected from an adult in good health. Source: peripheral blood, taken on day 0 of AZD1222 vaccination. The chain carries TRBV7-9 and TRBJ2-3; 7 bases are a match to TRBD2. The CDR3 DNA is TGTGCCAGCAGCCCGTCCCTTGGGGGGGGAACAGATACGCAGTATTTT. It is translated as CASSPSLGGGTDTQYF.